These 5 T cell receptor beta chains came from one sample sequenced in a study of T cells in Graves' hyperthyroidism and ophthalmopathy. RNA transcripts gave rise to amplified TCR beta CDR3 regions. Primed by the HTBI set, a first-round RT-PCR was run on the TCR CDR3. TCRdb recomputed calls from the multiplex PCR reads with MiXCR, one row per CDR3 protein. The table includes 450,000 to 500,000 distinct CDR3 sequences, approximately 22% detected once. What was sequenced was blood. Source of these receptors: a woman between 65 and 79 years old with Graves' ophthalmopathy.

In this sample, this clonotype turned up many times. V usage is TRBV12-3 or TRBV12-4 and J usage is TRBJ1-5; no clear D. This CDR3 contains 15 residues. Trimming shortened V by 1 base and J by 1 base, and 8 bases separated the two germline ends. The CDR3 region is CASSLETGSNQPQHF. The CDR3 nucleotides are TGTGCCAGCAGTTTAGAGACGGGGAGCAATCAGCCCCAGCATTTT.

This clonotype was counted a few times. This rearrangement joins TRBV24-1 to TRBJ2-1, with 8 bases fitting TRBD1. After removal of 9 bases from V and 4 bases from J, the junction contained 10 bases not matched to a gene. CDR3 size: 15 residues. Germline-derived CDR1 and CDR2 are KGHDR and SFDVKD. DNA of the CDR3: TGTGCCACCCGCCGCTCCGGGACAGGATACAATGAGCAGTTCTTC. Protein product: CATRRSGTGYNEQFF.

This clonotype was found a few times. This sequence joins TRBV15 and TRBJ2-2; D tentatively fits TRBD1 or TRBD2 (6 bases each). CDR3 length: 15 amino acids. CDR1 and CDR2 from the germline V gene are LNHNV and YYDKDF (reference sequence). With 5 bases removed from V and 6 bases from J, the gap between germline ends came to 16 bases. The CDR3, as DNA: TGTGCCACCAGCGCCGACTTCGGGGGCTCCGGGGAGCTGTTTTTT. Amino acids: CATSADFGGSGELFF.

This clonotype was seen repeatedly, ten times or more. This sequence joins TRBV7-9 and TRBJ2-7; D is unresolved. The V end was cut by 0 bases, the J end by 3 bases, with 3 bases between. The germline CDR1 and CDR2 sequences are SEHNR and FQNEAQ (reference sequence). The length of the CDR3 is 12 residues. CDR3 coding DNA: TGTGCCAGCAGCTTAGCTGACTACGAGCAGTACTTC. It translates to CASSLADYEQYF.

This clonotype was recorded at least ten times. The chain combines TRBV2 with TRBJ2-1; D not resolved. Germline V lookup: CDR1 SNHLY, CDR2 FYNNEI. V was pared by 3 bases and J by 3 bases, with 15 bases between. This CDR3 spans 16 amino acids. This CDR3 is CASSDSSDRFYNEQFF. The CDR3 bases are TGTGCCAGCAGTGATAGCTCCGACCGGTTCTACAATGAGCAGTTCTTC. The variable domain in full, with the rest retrieved from reference TRBV2 and TRBJ2-1, is EPEVTQTPSHQVTQMGQEVILRCVPISNHLYFYWYRQILGQKVEFLVSFYNNEISEKSEIFDDQFSVERPDGSNFTLKIRSTKLEDSAMYFCASSDSSDRFYNEQFFGPGTRLTVL.